Each of the 10 T cell receptor beta chains below was sequenced from the same sample in a study of blood T cell repertoires in COVID-19. Profiling relied on immunoSEQ multiplex PCR, and the TCRdb table lists in-frame clones only, not all of them. The sample holds approximately 97,000 clones, 88% seen once. Material for sequencing was peripheral blood. The receptors were sampled from a man aged 50 to 59 with COVID-19, enrolled during active disease.

The V and J genes are TRBV10-1 and TRBJ1-3, with D perhaps matching TRBD1 (5 bases). From germline, CDR1 is WNHNN and CDR2 SYGVQD (reference sequence). V shed 0 bases and J shed 2 bases, with 5 bases lying between them. This CDR3 is built from 14 residues. The CDR3 DNA follows: TGCGCCAGCAGTGAGTCGACAGCTGGAAACACCATATATTTT. Residues: CASSESTAGNTIYF.

The chain recombines TRBV2 with TRBJ1-2; D ambiguous. The CDR3 totals 11 residues. V was shortened by 7 bases and J by 5 bases, with 8 bases between the two germline ends. Germline CDR1 is SNHLY and CDR2 is FYNNEI. The CDR3 loop reads CASTDRYGYTF. The CDR3 coding sequence is TGTGCCAGCACCGATCGGTATGGCTACACCTTC.

The chain links TRBV7-9 to TRBJ1-6, with D hard to call. V lost 8 bases, J lost 4 bases, and 15 bases lay in between. Germline V gives CDR1 SEHNR, CDR2 FQNEAQ (reference sequence). The CDR3 has 15 amino acids. CDR3 amino acids: CASCRGEHYNSPLHF. In DNA, the CDR3 is TGTGCCAGCTGCCGCGGGGAGCATTATAATTCACCCCTCCACTTT.

This clone was detected only once. The chain employs TRBV6-4 and TRBJ1-1; D not resolved. Trimming took off 4 bases at V and 7 bases at J, with 13 bases between the two ends. This CDR3 has 13 residues. From germline, CDR1 is MRHNA and CDR2 SNTAGT. The chain's CDR3 is CASSVVPGFEAFF. DNA for the CDR3: TGTGCCAGCAGTGTGGTGCCGGGGTTTGAAGCTTTCTTT.

CDR3 in amino acids: CASSRSGFYEQYF. The CDR3, as DNA: TGTGCCAGCAGCCGTTCCGGGTTCTACGAGCAGTACTTC. The chain combines TRBV11-2 with TRBJ2-7; D gene uncertain. Germline V lookup: CDR1 SGHAT, CDR2 FQNNGV. CDR3 length: 13 residues. Trimming cost V 5 bases and J 3 bases, with 11 bases left between them.

This chain connects TRBV29-1 to TRBJ1-5, with D hard to call. The CDR3 consists of 13 residues. V was pared by 8 bases and J by 4 bases, with 15 bases between. CDR1 and CDR2 from the germline V gene are SQVTM and ANQGSEA. The CDR3 spells CSYSEGVNQPQHF. The CDR3 nucleotides are TGCAGCTATTCCGAAGGAGTTAATCAGCCCCAGCATTTT.

The chain links TRBV10-3 to TRBJ2-5, with 8 positions matching TRBD1. The CDR3 consists of 15 residues. Germline CDR1 reads ENHRY; CDR2 reads SYGVKD. Trimming cost V 10 bases and J 0 bases; bases outside gene matches: 10. This CDR3 reads CAKNRDRPYQETQYF. CDR3 bases: TGTGCCAAAAACCGGGACAGGCCTTACCAAGAGACCCAGTACTTC.

The gene calls are TRBV19 and TRBJ1-1; maybe TRBD1 (6 bases). V shed 7 bases and J shed 2 bases, with 14 bases lying between them. The CDR3 runs 14 residues. Per the germline V gene, CDR1 is LNHDA and CDR2 is SQIVND (reference sequence). CDR3 sequence: CASTQGGANTEAFF. The DNA of the CDR3 is TGTGCCAGTACCCAAGGGGGGGCCAACACTGAAGCTTTCTTT.

The rearrangement links TRBV5-1 to TRBJ1-2; TRBD1 matches at 8 bases. The CDR3 covers 15 residues. The V gene end was trimmed by 1 base and the J gene end by 7 bases; junction bases not matched to a gene: 9. Germline lookup yields CDR1 SGHRS and CDR2 YFSETQ. The CDR3 nucleotides read TGCGCCAGCAGCTTGACGGCGCAGGGGGCCGGTGGCTACACCTTC. Encoded protein: CASSLTAQGAGGYTF.

This sequence joins TRBV4-1 and TRBJ1-4, with 12 positions matching TRBD1. The trim removed 4 bases at V and 8 bases at J, leaving 14 bases unmatched. Germline V gene sequence: CDR1 MGHRA, CDR2 YSYEKL. CDR3 length: 18 residues. CDR3 protein: CASSLRLGQGAWKEKLFF. As DNA, the CDR3 is TGCGCCAGCAGCCTGCGTTTGGGACAGGGGGCTTGGAAAGAAAAACTGTTTTTT.